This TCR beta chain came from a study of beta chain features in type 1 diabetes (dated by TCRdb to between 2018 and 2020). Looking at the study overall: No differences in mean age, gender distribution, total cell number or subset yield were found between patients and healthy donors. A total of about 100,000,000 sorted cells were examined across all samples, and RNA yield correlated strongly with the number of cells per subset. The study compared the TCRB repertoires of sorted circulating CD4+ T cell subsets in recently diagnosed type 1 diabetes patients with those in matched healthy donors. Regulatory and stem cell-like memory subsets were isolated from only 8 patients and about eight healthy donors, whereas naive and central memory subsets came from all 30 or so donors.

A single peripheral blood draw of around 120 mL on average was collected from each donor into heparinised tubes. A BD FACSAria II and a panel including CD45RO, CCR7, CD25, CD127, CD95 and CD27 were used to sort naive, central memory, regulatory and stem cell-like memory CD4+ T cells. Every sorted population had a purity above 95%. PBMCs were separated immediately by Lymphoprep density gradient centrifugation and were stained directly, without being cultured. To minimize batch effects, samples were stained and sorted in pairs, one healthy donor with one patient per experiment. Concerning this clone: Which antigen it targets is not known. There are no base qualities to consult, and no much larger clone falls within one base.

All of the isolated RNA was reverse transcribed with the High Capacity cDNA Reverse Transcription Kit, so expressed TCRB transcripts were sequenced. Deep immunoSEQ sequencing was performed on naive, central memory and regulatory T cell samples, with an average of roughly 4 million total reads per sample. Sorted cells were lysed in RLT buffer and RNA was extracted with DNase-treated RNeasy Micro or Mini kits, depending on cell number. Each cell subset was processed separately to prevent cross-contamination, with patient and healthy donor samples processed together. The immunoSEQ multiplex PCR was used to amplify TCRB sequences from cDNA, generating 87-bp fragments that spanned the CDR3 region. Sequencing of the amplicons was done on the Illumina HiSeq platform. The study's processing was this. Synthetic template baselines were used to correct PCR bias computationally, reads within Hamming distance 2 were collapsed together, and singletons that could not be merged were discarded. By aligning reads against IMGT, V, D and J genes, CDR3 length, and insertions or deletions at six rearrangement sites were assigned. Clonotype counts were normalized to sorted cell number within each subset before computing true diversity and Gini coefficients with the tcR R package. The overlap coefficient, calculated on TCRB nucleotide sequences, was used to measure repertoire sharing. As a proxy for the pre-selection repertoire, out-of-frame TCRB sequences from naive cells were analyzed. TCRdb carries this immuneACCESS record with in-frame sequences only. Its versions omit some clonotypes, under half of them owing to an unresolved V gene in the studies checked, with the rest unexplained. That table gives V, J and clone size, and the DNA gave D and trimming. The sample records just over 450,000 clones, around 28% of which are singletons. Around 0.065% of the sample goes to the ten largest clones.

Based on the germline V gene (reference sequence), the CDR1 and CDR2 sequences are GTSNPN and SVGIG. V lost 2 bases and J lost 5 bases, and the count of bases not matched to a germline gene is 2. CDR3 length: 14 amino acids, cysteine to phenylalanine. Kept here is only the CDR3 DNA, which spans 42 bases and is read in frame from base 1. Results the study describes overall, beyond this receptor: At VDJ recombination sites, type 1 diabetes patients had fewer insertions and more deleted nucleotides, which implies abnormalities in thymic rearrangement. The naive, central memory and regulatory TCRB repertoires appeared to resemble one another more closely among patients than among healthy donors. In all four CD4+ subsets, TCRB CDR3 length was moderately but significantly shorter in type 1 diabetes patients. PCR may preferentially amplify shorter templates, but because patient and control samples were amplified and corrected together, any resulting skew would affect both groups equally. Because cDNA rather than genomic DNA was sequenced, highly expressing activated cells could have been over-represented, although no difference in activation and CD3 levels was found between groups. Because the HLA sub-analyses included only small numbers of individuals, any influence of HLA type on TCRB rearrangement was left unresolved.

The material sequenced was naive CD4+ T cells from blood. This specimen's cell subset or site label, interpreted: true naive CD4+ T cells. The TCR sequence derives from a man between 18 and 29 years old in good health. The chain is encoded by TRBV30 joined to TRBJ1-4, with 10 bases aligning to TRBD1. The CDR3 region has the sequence CAWSQDRGNEKLFF. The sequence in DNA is TGTGCCTGGAGTCAGGACAGGGGGAATGAAAAACTGTTTTTT.